This T cell receptor (beta chain) was sequenced in a study of blood T cell repertoires in COVID-19 (TCRdb year 2020). For the study in its entirety: Collaborator samples came from the United States, Italy and Spain and covered acute and convalescent phases of COVID-19. The samples were drawn from two sources: the first 160 participants of the ongoing ImmuneRACE study, and 1,200 or so subjects contributed by 6 global collaborators. The sample metadata nearly always contained a de-identified subject ID, COVID-19 status, age in years and sex. The repertoires were made available in a free public database intended to serve as a resource for research on the immune response to SARS-CoV-2. The prospective study material was composed of cDNA or gDNA derived from T cells, B-cell-depleted T cells, or PBMCs. Deeply sampled blood TCRbeta repertoires from subjects exposed to, actively infected with, or recovered from COVID-19 were included in the dataset. HLA class I and class II types, where available, came from metadata supplied by the sample provider rather than from assay-based typing. The full study reports these points: The quantity of clinical and demographic metadata differed by source and by participant and was supplied without curation.

Via the germline V gene (reference sequence), CDR1 is SEHNR and CDR2 FQNEAQ. The CDR3 spans 18 residues, from the cysteine through the phenylalanine. The entry retains the CDR3 DNA only, 54 bases that are in frame from base 1. V has 1 base trimmed and J has 0 bases trimmed; junction bases matching no gene number 10. Collaborating institutions collected whole blood in K2EDTA tubes following their own protocols. For TCRbeta analysis, collaborator samples were shipped as frozen whole blood, as isolated PBMCs, or as DNA extracted from either sample type. Turning to this clone: The clone's antigen remains unknown. No base quality values were provided; no much bigger clone lies one nucleotide off.

TCRbeta CDR3 regions were amplified from genomic DNA by means of the immunoSEQ Assay, a bias-controlled multiplex PCR. As for how the authors treated the data: Nucleated cell counts per sample were estimated from amplification of reference gene primers within the assay. To quantify the absolute abundance of each unique TCRbeta CDR3 rearrangement, sequence reads were collapsed and filtered. For each sample, productive Simpson clonality was calculated as the square root of Simpson's diversity index over productive rearrangements. TCRdb holds this immuneACCESS table with in-frame rearrangements only. Some clones are missing; in checked studies, unresolved V genes explain under half, and the rest has no known cause. V, J and clone size were drawn from that table, and D and trimming were deduced from the DNA. The table for this sample lists tens of thousands of clones; roughly 80% of them were counted only once. About half of the sample is in the top ten clones.

Sequencing input: peripheral blood. This TCR derives from a human donor in a cohort sampled during active COVID-19. The chain joins TRBV7-9 to TRBJ1-1, with 8 bases aligning to TRBD1. The bases are TGTGCCAGCAGCTTAGGAGTCGGGACAGGTTCAATGAACACTGAAGCTTTCTTT. The resulting protein is CASSLGVGTGSMNTEAFF.